Listed here are 26 T cell receptor beta chains from one sample, sequenced in a study of cytomegalovirus exposure and HLA in healthy donors. PCR amplification relied on 60 Vbeta primers (plus 13 Jbeta primers). The repertoire was sequenced with immunoSEQ multiplex PCR; TCRdb's copy has only in-frame clones and lacks some. The profile shows about 160,000 clones, over 75% of them singletons. Sequenced material: PBMCs. These receptors were obtained from a man aged 40-50 years in good health and CMV-seronegative.

The V gene is TRBV6-6, the J gene TRBJ1-2, with D tentatively TRBD1 (5 bases). The V end lost 4 bases, the J end lost 4 bases, and 13 bases lay between the germline ends. Germline CDR1 MNHNY, CDR2 SVGAGI (reference sequence). This CDR3 has 14 amino acids. The CDR3 region has the DNA TGTGCCAGCAGTTCCGCAGGGAATCTCTATGGCTACACCTTC. This gives the protein CASSSAGNLYGYTF.

This rearrangement joins TRBV4-3 to TRBJ1-3; D possibly corresponds to TRBD1 (5 bases). Trimming stripped 4 bases from V and 2 bases from J, with 12 bases between. The germline CDR1 and CDR2 sequences are LGHNA and YSLEER. The CDR3 sequence is 15 residues long. The CDR3 reads CASSPDRGPGNTIYF. For the CDR3, the DNA is TGCGCCAGCAGCCCTGATAGGGGCCCTGGAAACACCATATATTTT.

The chain employs TRBV27 and TRBJ1-1; TRBD1 is a possible D gene (6 bases). CDR3 length: 14 amino acids. In germline, CDR1 is MNHEY, CDR2 SMNVEV (reference sequence). V was pared by 8 bases and J by 0 bases, with 13 bases between. The CDR3 DNA reads TGTGCCAGCGGTCTCGAGGGGGTGAACACTGAAGCTTTCTTT. Its translation: CASGLEGVNTEAFF.

In its sample, this clone was seen a few times. The J gene is TRBJ2-1, the V gene TRBV5-1, with D possibly being TRBD1 (6 bases). CDR3 length: 15 amino acids. The V end was cut by 7 bases, the J end by 6 bases, with 20 bases between. The germline V gene encodes CDR1 SGHRS and CDR2 YFSETQ. CDR3 region: CASRMEPGVINEQFF. CDR3 bases: TGCGCCAGCCGGATGGAGCCAGGGGTGATCAATGAGCAGTTCTTC. The complete variable domain, with remaining parts taken from reference TRBV5-1 and TRBJ2-1, reads KAGVTQTPRYLIKTRGQQVTLSCSPISGHRSVSWYQQTPGQGLQFLFEYFSETQRNKGNFPGRFSGRQFSNSRSEMNVSTLELGDSALYLCASRMEPGVINEQFFGPGTRLTVL.

This clone has a handful of counts. DNA for the CDR3: TGTGCCAGCAGTACAGACAGGACTTACTATAATTCACCCCTCCACTTT. Translating it yields CASSTDRTYYNSPLHF. V is TRBV27 and J is TRBJ1-6; possibly TRBD1 for D (6 bases). Germline V gene data show CDR1 as MNHEY and CDR2 as SMNVEV (reference sequence). The CDR3 is 16 amino acids. Between the trimmed V and J ends, which lost 5 bases and 3 bases, there was a span of 14 bases.

This clone was found a few times. The genes are TRBV5-1 and TRBJ1-2, with 7 bases aligning to TRBD1. The length of the CDR3 is 14 residues. V lost 3 bases and J lost 2; bases outside the gene matches: 4. Germline CDR1 and CDR2: SGHRS and YFSETQ. The chain's CDR3 is CASSSRTGNYGYTF. The CDR3, as DNA: TGCGCCAGCAGCTCCCGGACAGGAAACTATGGCTACACCTTC.

This chain links TRBV7-2 with TRBJ2-7, with D possibly matching TRBD1 (6 bases). The V end was cut by 4 bases, the J end by 6 bases, with 16 bases between. Germline V CDR1 and CDR2: SGHTA, FQGNSA. The CDR3 consists of 14 residues. The CDR3 loop is CASSSGPRGGEQYF. In DNA form, the CDR3 reads TGTGCCAGCAGCTCCGGGCCAAGAGGGGGCGAGCAGTACTTC.

This clone was counted between two and nine times. V gene TRBV5-8 combines with J gene TRBJ2-2; unclear D gene. The CDR3 covers 14 residues. Trimming took 2 bases from V and 0 from J, leaving 5 bases between them. The germline gives CDR1 SGHTS, CDR2 YDEGEE. CDR3 sequence (DNA): TGTGCCAGCAGCTTACTCTCGAACACCGGGGAGCTGTTTTTT. The encoded protein is CASSLLSNTGELFF.

This sequence joins TRBV5-4 and TRBJ1-6; D gene unclear. V lost 6 bases and J lost 2, with 3 bases in between. CDR3 size: 12 residues. The germline V gene has CDR1 SGHNT and CDR2 YYREEE (reference sequence). CDR3 bases: TGTGCCAGCAATACCTATAATTCACCCCTCCACTTT. Translation gives CASNTYNSPLHF.

The rearrangement uses TRBV5-1 and TRBJ2-1; TRBD2 matches 8 bases. V shed 0 bases, J shed 8 bases, and the junction held 19 bases outside the gene matches. Germline V gene data show CDR1 as SGHRS and CDR2 as YFSETQ. The CDR3 has 19 amino acids. The CDR3 loop is CASSLAPPGRSGGSYEQFF. The CDR3 nucleotides are TGCGCCAGCAGCTTGGCCCCTCCGGGACGGAGCGGGGGATCCTATGAGCAGTTCTTC.

This chain links TRBV7-9 with TRBJ1-1; unclear D gene. Germline V CDR1 and CDR2: SEHNR, FQNEAQ (reference sequence). This CDR3 contains 13 residues. Trimming took off 4 bases at V and 2 bases at J, with 8 bases between the two ends. The CDR3 loop is CASSSNSNTEAFF. CDR3 nucleotide sequence: TGTGCCAGCAGCTCAAATTCCAACACTGAAGCTTTCTTT.

The J gene is TRBJ1-2, the V gene TRBV5-6; no definite D call. Germline V lookup: CDR1 SGHDT, CDR2 YYEEEE. V was shortened by 0 bases and J by 2 bases, with 8 bases between the two germline ends. This CDR3 has 14 amino acids. Written as DNA, the CDR3 is TGTGCCAGCAGCTTGGGAGACAACAACTATGGCTACACCTTC. Amino acids: CASSLGDNNYGYTF.

Of note for this clone: A junction boundary mismatches the germline segment, possibly from a read error. The chain employs TRBV14 and TRBJ2-1; D might be TRBD1 (6 bases). This CDR3 has 17 amino acids. CDR1 is SGHDN and CDR2 is FVKESK in the germline V gene. The CDR3 bases are TGTGCCAGCAGCCAAGATAAAGACAGGAGGTCCTTCAATGAGCAGTTCTTC. Translation: CASSQDKDRRSFNEQFF.

This clone appeared once. The junction shows a germline mismatch at one end, possibly a read error. The CDR3 here is CASSLGRGETQYF. In DNA form, the CDR3 reads TGTGCTAGCAGCTTGGGCAGGGGAGAGACCCAGTACTTC. This sequence joins TRBV7-7 and TRBJ2-5; D possibly corresponds to TRBD1 (6 bases). Germline assignment: CDR1 SSHAT and CDR2 FNYEAQ (reference sequence). The CDR3 has 13 residues.

CDR3 nucleotide sequence: TGTGCCAGCAGTTACAGGTCAGGGGCGAAGAACACTGAAGCTTTCTTT. Protein product: CASSYRSGAKNTEAFF. This chain links TRBV6-5 with TRBJ1-1; D may be TRBD1 (6 bases). V gave up 2 bases and J gave up 1 base, with 14 bases separating them. The germline CDR1 and CDR2 sequences are MNHEY and SVGAGI. The length of the CDR3 is 16 residues.

V gene TRBV9 combines with J gene TRBJ2-1, with 7 bases aligning to TRBD2. CDR1 is SGDLS and CDR2 is YYNGEE in the germline V gene. After removal of 1 base from V and 11 bases from J, the junction contained 12 bases not matched to a gene. The CDR3 runs 15 residues. The CDR3 is CASSVSGGPRHQQFF. CDR3 nucleotides: TGTGCCAGCAGCGTATCGGGGGGACCTCGCCATCAGCAGTTCTTC.

The chain employs TRBV4-1 and TRBJ2-1; 8 bases are a match to TRBD1. CDR1 is MGHRA, CDR2 YSYEKL, per germline. V was pared by 0 bases and J by 16 bases, with 11 bases of the junction left unmatched. The CDR3 spans 14 residues. The CDR3 loop reads CASSQDGGRGPIFF. In nucleotides, the CDR3 is TGCGCCAGCAGCCAAGATGGAGGCAGGGGGCCGATCTTCTTC.

The gene calls are TRBV13 and TRBJ2-3; 7 bases are shared with TRBD2. Looked up from germline, CDR1 is PRHDT and CDR2 is FYEKMQ (reference sequence). Trimming took 5 bases from V and 2 from J; bases not matched to a gene: 16. This CDR3 is built from 18 residues. The CDR3 DNA reads TGTGCCAGCAGCGCCCCGTTCGGGCAAGCGGGGTCCACAGATACGCAGTATTTT. This translates into CASSAPFGQAGSTDTQYF.

CDR3 region: CASSLRRGGEYNEQFF. CDR3 nucleotides: TGCGCCAGCAGCTTGAGGAGGGGGGGGGAGTACAATGAGCAGTTCTTC. V and J are TRBV5-1 and TRBJ2-1; a weak D match, TRBD2 (7 bases). CDR1 and CDR2 (germline): SGHRS, YFSETQ. The CDR3 consists of 16 residues. V lost 1 base, J lost 4 bases, and 15 bases lay in between.

The gene calls are TRBV9 and TRBJ1-5; D remains ambiguous. The CDR3 totals 9 residues. In germline, CDR1 is SGDLS, CDR2 YYNGEE. Trimming removed 9 bases at V and 8 bases at J, with 6 bases between. This CDR3 reads CANQEPQHF. Here the CDR3 DNA reads TGTGCCAACCAGGAGCCCCAGCATTTT.

The rearrangement joins TRBV11-2 to TRBJ2-1; 7 nucleotides line up with TRBD1. The CDR3 is 15 amino acids. The trim removed 0 bases at V and 2 bases at J, leaving 1 base unmatched. Germline V lookup: CDR1 SGHAT, CDR2 FQNNGV. In nucleotides, the CDR3 is TGTGCCAGCAGCTTAGAAGGGGGCCCCTACAATGAGCAGTTCTTC. This encodes CASSLEGGPYNEQFF.

CDR3 coding DNA: TGTGCCACCAGCCCGAGCCCGGGGGGAACTACAGATACGCAGTATTTT. Translating it yields CATSPSPGGTTDTQYF. The chain joins TRBV15 to TRBJ2-3, with 7 positions matching TRBD2. V trimming: 5 bases; J trimming: 3 bases; junction bases outside the gene matches: 11. The CDR3 sequence is 16 residues long. Germline-derived CDR1 and CDR2 are LNHNV and YYDKDF (reference sequence).

This rearrangement joins TRBV9 to TRBJ2-2, with 14 positions matching TRBD2. Germline-derived CDR1 and CDR2 are SGDLS and YYNGEE. This CDR3 comprises 18 residues. V shed 4 bases, J shed 5 bases, and the junction held 10 bases outside the gene matches. CDR3 nucleotides: TGTGCCAGCAGCCCACGACTAGCGGGGGGGCCTTCGACCGGGGAGCTGTTTTTT. This gives the protein CASSPRLAGGPSTGELFF.

The chain joins TRBV18 to TRBJ1-1, with D unclear. V was clipped by 3 bases and J by 3 bases, with 14 bases between them. The CDR3 consists of 15 residues. CDR1 KGHSH and CDR2 LQKENI come from the germline V gene. The CDR3 loop reads CASSPQRREDTEAFF. The CDR3 region has the DNA TGTGCCAGCTCACCGCAGAGGAGGGAGGACACTGAAGCTTTCTTT.

The chain uses TRBV11-2 and TRBJ2-7, with 9 bases lining up with TRBD1. Trimming at V came to 6 bases and at J to 5 bases, leaving 2 bases not matched to a gene. CDR1 SGHAT and CDR2 FQNNGV come from the germline V gene. This CDR3 is 12 amino acids long. Written as DNA, the CDR3 is TGTGCCAGCAGTAGGGACAGGGACGAGCAGTACTTC. The encoded protein is CASSRDRDEQYF.

This clone was recorded only once. One end of the junction fails to match germline, which may point to a read error. This chain connects TRBV6-5 to TRBJ1-1; D may be TRBD1 (5 bases). In germline, CDR1 is MNHEY, CDR2 SVGAGI. The length of the CDR3 is 14 residues. The CDR3 DNA reads TGTGCCAGCAGTTATTCGGGACTGAAGACTGAAGCTTTCTTT. This codes for CASSYSGLKTEAFF.